The 17 T cell receptor beta chains below come from one sample, sequenced in a study of T cell changes during pregnancy in multiple sclerosis. Measured with immunoSEQ multiplex PCR; TCRdb has only the in-frame clones, and not every one. The repertoire holds about 59,000 clones, with around nine tenths as singletons. The specimen was peripheral blood, collected in the third trimester of pregnancy. The receptors come from a female donor in good health, enrolled as a control in a pregnancy study.

The gene calls are TRBV2 and TRBJ2-1, with a weak D call TRBD2 (5 bases). The CDR3 is made up of 14 amino acids. Germline V gives CDR1 SNHLY, CDR2 FYNNEI. Trimming pared 2 bases from V and 10 bases from J, leaving 15 bases between. CDR3 in amino acids: CASSEQGRGHEQFF. The CDR3 coding sequence is TGTGCCAGCAGTGAACAAGGGAGAGGTCACGAGCAGTTCTTC.

The gene calls are TRBV5-4 and TRBJ1-1; D perhaps matches TRBD1 (6 bases). The CDR3 consists of 13 residues. Germline CDR1 SGHNT, CDR2 YYREEE (reference sequence). V was pared by 4 bases and J by 4 bases, with 11 bases between. The CDR3 region has the DNA TGTGCCAGCAGCCAGGGGTGGGGCACTGAAGCTTTCTTT. It is translated as CASSQGWGTEAFF.

The chain carries TRBV27 and TRBJ2-1; perhaps TRBD2 as D (6 bases). The CDR3 sequence is 17 residues long. Germline CDR1 is MNHEY and CDR2 is SMNVEV (reference sequence). V gave up 7 bases and J gave up 6 bases, with 25 bases separating them. The CDR3 coding sequence is TGTGCCAGCATCCCTATCGGAGGGGTAAATGCGGGCAATGAGCAGTTCTTC. Protein: CASIPIGGVNAGNEQFF.

The chain combines TRBV4-3 with TRBJ2-1, with 9 nucleotides matching TRBD1. V shed 6 bases and J 4 bases; nucleotides not matched to a gene: 10. CDR3 size: 16 residues. Looked up from germline, CDR1 is LGHNA and CDR2 is YSLEER. CDR3 sequence (DNA): TGCGCCAGCAGAGGGGACCGGGACAGGGATTACAATGAGCAGTTCTTC. Amino acids: CASRGDRDRDYNEQFF.

This rearrangement joins TRBV27 to TRBJ2-2; 9 bases are a match to TRBD1. With 8 bases clipped from V and 5 bases from J, the junction kept 6 bases outside the gene matches. Germline CDR1 MNHEY, CDR2 SMNVEV (reference sequence). This CDR3 is 14 amino acids long. CDR3 in DNA: TGTGCCAGCTTACCGGGACAGGGAACCGGGGAGCTGTTTTTT. As protein: CASLPGQGTGELFF.

In DNA form, the CDR3 reads TGTGCCAGCTCACCACCCGGGGATCAGCCCCAGCATTTT. Amino acid sequence: CASSPPGDQPQHF. The rearrangement links TRBV18 to TRBJ1-5; D ambiguous. CDR1 and CDR2 from the germline V gene are KGHSH and LQKENI. V was pared by 0 bases and J by 5 bases, with 5 bases between. The CDR3 has 13 residues.

V usage is TRBV4-3 and J usage is TRBJ2-7, with a tentative D call TRBD2 (6 bases). The V and J ends lost 0 bases and 6 bases respectively, with 15 bases between them. The CDR3 has 15 amino acids. The V gene's germline CDR1 is LGHNA and CDR2 YSLEER. CDR3 sequence (DNA): TGCGCCAGCAGCCAAGATCCCGGGAGCTATGGCGAGCAGTACTTC. The encoded protein is CASSQDPGSYGEQYF.

J is TRBJ2-1 and V is TRBV6-5; TRBD1 is a possible D gene (5 bases). The CDR3 extends over 16 amino acids. Between the trimmed V and J ends, which lost 2 bases and 4 bases, there was a span of 15 bases. Germline loops: CDR1 MNHEY, CDR2 SVGAGI. The DNA of the CDR3 is TGTGCCAGCAGTTACGGGCAGGGAATTCCTTACAATGAGCAGTTCTTC. Its protein product is CASSYGQGIPYNEQFF.

V is TRBV5-4 and J is TRBJ1-1, with 7 bases aligning to TRBD1. This CDR3 comprises 14 residues. V lost 1 base, J lost 4 bases, and 4 bases stayed unmatched. Germline values: CDR1 SGHNT, CDR2 YYREEE (reference sequence). In DNA, the CDR3 is TGTGCCAGCAGCTTGCAGACAGGGATCACTGAAGCTTTCTTT. It yields the protein CASSLQTGITEAFF.

This chain links TRBV28 with TRBJ1-4, with D tentatively TRBD1 (6 bases). This CDR3 is built from 14 residues. Germline V gene sequence: CDR1 MDHEN, CDR2 SYDVKM. Trimming left V 8 bases short and J 7 bases short, with 17 bases between. The CDR3 here is CASSSGQTSEKLFF. DNA for the CDR3: TGTGCCAGCTCCTCCGGACAGACAAGTGAAAAACTGTTTTTT.

The chain links TRBV15 to TRBJ2-3; the match to TRBD2 covers 7 bases. CDR1 and CDR2 from the germline V gene are LNHNV and YYDKDF (reference sequence). Losses at the gene ends were 3 bases for V and 1 base for J; bases not matched to a gene: 4. The CDR3 contains 15 residues. The CDR3 sequence is CATSSQRGGTDTQYF. The CDR3 DNA follows: TGTGCCACCAGCAGTCAGCGGGGAGGCACAGATACGCAGTATTTT.

The V gene is TRBV15, the J gene TRBJ2-1, with 9 bases fitting TRBD2. CDR1 is LNHNV, CDR2 YYDKDF, per germline (reference sequence). V lost 8 bases and J lost 7; bases outside the gene matches: 6. The CDR3 spans 13 residues. CDR3 nucleotides: TGTGCCACCCTAGCGGGGTCCTCAAATGAGCAGTTCTTC. This sequence encodes CATLAGSSNEQFF.

The chain uses TRBV9 and TRBJ1-2; no definite D call. CDR3 size: 15 residues. The V end lost 0 bases, the J end lost 0 bases, and 9 bases lay between the germline ends. Looked up from germline, CDR1 is SGDLS and CDR2 is YYNGEE. Here the CDR3 DNA reads TGTGCCAGCAGCGTAGGTTCGCTACCTAACTATGGCTACACCTTC. Its protein product is CASSVGSLPNYGYTF.

The V call is TRBV18, the J call TRBJ2-5; D might be TRBD2 (5 bases). Trimming removed 3 bases from V and 10 bases from J, with 15 bases in between. This CDR3 has 13 residues. Germline assignment: CDR1 KGHSH and CDR2 LQKENI. The CDR3 region has the DNA TGTGCCAGCTCACCTGATCAGGACTCGGACCAGTACTTC. Protein sequence: CASSPDQDSDQYF.

This clone was picked up one time. J is TRBJ2-3 and V is TRBV7-9; 8 bases align to TRBD2. Germline assignment: CDR1 SEHNR and CDR2 FQNEAQ (reference sequence). V was clipped by 0 bases and J by 7 bases; unmatched bases: 12. The CDR3 has 17 residues. The CDR3 protein is CASSLALPGLGAHTQYF. The DNA of the CDR3 is TGTGCCAGCAGCTTAGCCCTGCCGGGACTAGGTGCTCATACGCAGTATTTT.

This chain uses TRBV5-5 with TRBJ2-7, with TRBD1 matching over 10 bases. V shed 4 bases, J shed 4 bases, and the junction held 5 bases outside the gene matches. CDR1 and CDR2 from the germline V gene are SGHKS and YYEKEE (reference sequence). The CDR3 has 14 amino acids. In DNA form, the CDR3 reads TGTGCCAGCAGCGTCGGGACAGGGGAATACGAGCAGTACTTC. It translates to CASSVGTGEYEQYF. Full variable domain (missing parts from reference TRBV5-5 and TRBJ2-7): DAGVTQSPTHLIKTRGQQVTLRCSPISGHKSVSWYQQVLGQGPQFIFQYYEKEERGRGNFPDRFSARQFPNYSSELNVNALLLGDSALYLCASSVGTGEYEQYFGPGTRLTVT.

CDR3 sequence: CASSVLAGGEGEQYF. DNA of the CDR3: TGTGCCAGCAGTGTACTAGCGGGAGGGGAGGGAGAGCAGTACTTC. The rearrangement joins TRBV6-1 to TRBJ2-7, with TRBD2 matching over 13 bases. The germline gives CDR1 MNHNS, CDR2 SASEGT. The CDR3 totals 15 residues. J was trimmed by 7 bases and V by 4 bases; bases with no gene match: 7.